The 9 T cell receptor beta chains below were found in one sample sequenced in a study of glioma-infiltrating T cells (dated by TCRdb to 2016 to 2017). The listed sequencing device is Illumina MiSeq. The iRepertoire nested amplicon-rescue multiplex PCR (arm-PCR) platform was used to amplify TCR alpha and beta CDR3 regions from RNA. The public reads were quality trimmed at Q25 with fastp and then assembled into clones with MiXCR by TCRdb, keeping productive beta chains. Identical CDR3 proteins give one entry, which carries the most common genes and DNA. Here the sample has about 140,000 distinct CDR3 sequences; approximately 39% occur a single time. The ten most abundant clones make up over 15% of the sample. Sequenced: glioma tissue, nonneoplastic brain tissue, or PBMCs (not recorded which). These receptors all come from a human donor with low-grade glioma or glioblastoma, undergoing nonglioma brain surgery, or in good health (not recorded which).

The V and J genes are TRBV20-1 and TRBJ2-7; a possible D gene is TRBD2 (6 bases). Germline CDR1 is DFQATT and CDR2 is SNEGSKA (reference sequence). This CDR3 has 13 amino acids. Trimming removed 5 bases from V and 5 bases from J, with 16 bases in between. Written as DNA, the CDR3 is TGCAGTGCTCCCGGGACTTGGCACGACGAGCAGTACTTC. Protein sequence: CSAPGTWHDEQYF.

V gene TRBV27 combines with J gene TRBJ2-4, with D possibly being TRBD1 (7 bases). Germline V gene lookup returns CDR1 MNHEY and CDR2 SMNVEV (reference sequence). The CDR3 sequence is 16 residues long. V was clipped by 2 bases and J by 0 bases, with 11 bases between them. This CDR3 is CASSLGGGLAKNIQYF. The CDR3, as DNA: TGTGCCAGCAGTTTAGGAGGGGGCCTAGCCAAAAACATTCAGTACTTC.

The chain has TRBV5-5 and TRBJ2-7, with D hard to call. Germline V lookup: CDR1 SGHKS, CDR2 YYEKEE (reference sequence). This CDR3 is 14 amino acids long. The V and J ends lost 4 bases and 0 bases respectively, with 11 bases between them. DNA of the CDR3: TGTGCCAGCAGCCTTACACATAGCTCCTACGAGCAGTACTTC. Translated: CASSLTHSSYEQYF.

This clonotype was counted between two and nine times. The V call is TRBV6-1, the J call TRBJ2-6, with 7 bases matching TRBD1. CDR1 is MNHNS, CDR2 SASEGT, per germline. The CDR3 loop spans 17 amino acids. V dropped 7 bases and J dropped 0; count of bases not matched to a gene: 9. DNA for the CDR3: TGTGCCAGCATCCCGGGGACAGACCACTCTGGGGCCAACGTCCTGACTTTC. The encoded protein is CASIPGTDHSGANVLTF.

The rearrangement links TRBV25-1 to TRBJ1-2; D gene unclear. The CDR3 extends over 13 amino acids. Trimming pared 3 bases from V and 10 bases from J, leaving 15 bases between. CDR1 MGHDK and CDR2 SYGVNS come from the germline V gene. The CDR3 DNA reads as TGTGCCAGCAGTGATCAAGGCCGGACCTCCTACACCTTC. Translating gives CASSDQGRTSYTF.

Regarding this clonotype: A junction end diverges from the germline sequence, so it may reflect a read error. This sequence joins TRBV10-1 and TRBJ1-5; tentatively, D is TRBD1 (6 bases). This CDR3 spans 12 amino acids. Germline values: CDR1 WNHNN, CDR2 SYGVQD (reference sequence). CDR3 loop: CASGELQGAQHF. The DNA for the CDR3 is TGCGCCAGCGGTGAACTACAGGGAGCCCAGCATTTT.

The CDR3 nucleotides are TGTGCCAGCAGCCAAGTTCAGGGGGGGATGGATACGCAGTATTTT. Translating gives CASSQVQGGMDTQYF. V is TRBV4-2 and J is TRBJ2-3; D may be TRBD1 or TRBD2 (7 bases each). The V gene's germline CDR1 is LGHNA and CDR2 YNFKEQ. The CDR3 is made up of 15 amino acids. The V end lost 1 base, the J end lost 6 bases, and 14 bases lay between the germline ends.

This clonotype came up a few times. The chain combines TRBV10-3 with TRBJ1-1; possible D gene TRBD1, 5 bases. CDR1 is ENHRY, CDR2 SYGVKD, per germline. The CDR3 contains 14 residues. Trimming stripped 6 bases from V and 1 base from J, with 12 bases between. CDR3 sequence (DNA): TGTGCCATCAGCACCGGGACCGGGAACACTGAAGCTTTCTTT. It codes for CAISTGTGNTEAFF.

This chain connects TRBV27 to TRBJ2-1, with D perhaps assigned TRBD1 or TRBD2 (6 bases each). V was trimmed by 1 base and J by 7 bases, leaving 11 bases between them. Germline V gene data show CDR1 as MNHEY and CDR2 as SMNVEV (reference sequence). This CDR3 is built from 14 residues. The CDR3 sequence is CASSLLGGLNEQFF. CDR3 DNA: TGTGCCAGCAGTTTATTAGGGGGGCTGAATGAGCAGTTCTTC.